This T cell receptor (beta chain) was captured by sequencing in a study of blood T cell repertoires in COVID-19. For the study at large: The samples span acute and convalescent COVID-19 from the United States, Italy and Spain.

In the original analysis: It was from reference gene primer amplification that nucleated cell counts were estimated. TCRdb keeps only in-frame clones here, not all; method: immunoSEQ multiplex PCR. That table is the source of V, J and clone size, and D and trimming were worked out from the DNA. The sample yields some 290,000 clones, about 88% seen once. There are 16 residues in the CDR3. V shed 6 bases and J 6 bases; nucleotides not matched to a gene: 13. Germline CDR1 is MNHEY and CDR2 is SMNVEV (reference sequence). During active infection, Seattle patients enrolled and were then monitored through disease.

This receptor was obtained from a woman aged 25 to 45 with COVID-19, enrolled during active disease. The V gene is TRBV27, the J gene TRBJ2-1, with 8 bases that match TRBD2. The sequenced sample consisted of peripheral blood. In nucleotides, the CDR3 is TGTGCCAGCAGCCCCGGGGGAGCGGGAGCCTTCAATGAGCAGTTCTTC. It encodes CASSPGGAGAFNEQFF.